This TCR beta chain appears in the sequencing data of a study of control samples from healthy donors and cancer patients. The CDR3 has 15 amino acids. The germline gives CDR1 SQVTM, CDR2 ANQGSEA. V lost 7 bases and J 4 bases, leaving 22 bases between the germline ends. The data were produced by immunoSEQ multiplex PCR, yet TCRdb's version contains in-frame clones alone and is incomplete. The profile covers fewer than 150,000 clones, with roughly nine tenths appearing a single time and 7.8% taken by the ten largest. This chain joins TRBV29-1 and TRBJ1-2; D is uncertain. Sequencing input: blood. This TCR derives from a woman younger than 30 in good health. The CDR3 loop reads CSAAKGLGPSYGYTF. CDR3 nucleotides: TGCAGCGCTGCAAAAGGACTAGGACCCAGCTATGGCTACACCTTC. The full variable domain, completed using reference TRBV29-1 and TRBJ1-2, is SAVISQKPSRDICQRGTSLTIQCQVDSQVTMMFWYRQQPGQSLTLIATANQGSEATYESGFVIDKFPISRPNLTFSTLTVSNMSPEDSSIYLCSAAKGLGPSYGYTFGSGTRLTVV.